A single sample gave rise to the 9 T cell receptor beta chains below, sequenced in a study of cytomegalovirus exposure and HLA in healthy donors. Primers for the PCR totalled 60 Vbeta and 13 Jbeta. Assay: immunoSEQ multiplex PCR; the TCRdb copy retains only in-frame clones and omits some. The sample shows about 130,000 clones, less than 85% of them seen only once. Material: PBMCs. These receptors came from a male donor in good health and CMV-seronegative.

V is TRBV6-1 and J is TRBJ1-6, with D possibly matching TRBD1 (5 bases). The germline V gene encodes CDR1 MNHNS and CDR2 SASEGT. V lost 4 bases and J 9 bases, leaving 19 bases between the germline ends. The CDR3 is 16 amino acids. The CDR3 DNA sequence: TGTGCCAGCAGTGTCCAGGGTAGCCCTTTTATTTCACCCCTCCACTTT. This encodes CASSVQGSPFISPLHF.

This clone was counted once. This chain uses TRBV29-1 with TRBJ1-1, with D perhaps matching TRBD1 (6 bases). The CDR3 sequence is 13 residues long. The germline V gene encodes CDR1 SQVTM and CDR2 ANQGSEA. The ends were cut back, 3 bases at V and 4 bases at J, with 12 bases in the middle. The CDR3 bases are TGCAGCGTTGATTTGGGGGCCGGCACTGAAGCTTTCTTT. Amino acids: CSVDLGAGTEAFF.

The V call is TRBV7-2, the J call TRBJ2-7, with D perhaps matching TRBD1 (5 bases). Germline assignment: CDR1 SGHTA and CDR2 FQGNSA. Trimming removed 1 base at V and 5 bases at J, with 9 bases between. The CDR3 runs to 13 residues. The CDR3 DNA reads TGTGCCAGCAGCTTAGTCAGGGCTAACGAGCAGTACTTC. It codes for CASSLVRANEQYF. The whole variable domain, filled in from reference TRBV7-2 and TRBJ2-7, reads GAGVSQSPSNKVTEKGKDVELRCDPISGHTALYWYRQSLGQGLEFLIYFQGNSAPDKSGLPSDRFSAERTGGSVSTLTIQRTQQEDSAVYLCASSLVRANEQYFGPGTRLTVT.

The sample holds a few counts of this clone. V and J are TRBV30 and TRBJ1-2; D ambiguous. V lost 2 bases and J lost 12, with 13 bases in between. CDR1 and CDR2 from the germline V gene are GTSNPN and SVGIG (reference sequence). The CDR3 is made up of 11 amino acids. The CDR3 DNA reads TGTGCCTGGAGTTCCCCAGTTTTCGACACCTTC. It specifies CAWSSPVFDTF.

The chain has TRBV5-1 and TRBJ2-7; tentative D call: TRBD1 (6 bases). The germline V and J ends were trimmed by 0 bases and 3 bases, with 13 bases remaining between them. CDR1 SGHRS and CDR2 YFSETQ come from the germline V gene. The CDR3 is 15 residues long. The CDR3 protein is CASSLDGQPFYEQYF. The DNA for the CDR3 is TGCGCCAGCAGCTTGGATGGACAGCCATTCTACGAGCAGTACTTC.

This rearrangement joins TRBV5-1 to TRBJ2-5, with D maybe TRBD2 (5 bases). The V gene lost 4 bases and the J gene lost 5 bases, with 15 bases spanning the gap. The CDR3 is made up of 14 amino acids. Germline CDR1 is SGHRS and CDR2 is YFSETQ. For the CDR3, the DNA is TGCGCCAGCAGCCAAAGCGGAGTCGGGGAGACCCAGTACTTC. This codes for CASSQSGVGETQYF. Looking up the rest from reference TRBV5-1 and TRBJ2-5 gives the full variable domain: KAGVTQTPRYLIKTRGQQVTLSCSPISGHRSVSWYQQTPGQGLQFLFEYFSETQRNKGNFPGRFSGRQFSNSRSEMNVSTLELGDSALYLCASSQSGVGETQYFGPGTRLLVL.

V usage is TRBV29-1 and J usage is TRBJ1-2; D not resolved. CDR1 is SQVTM and CDR2 is ANQGSEA in the germline V gene. The V and J ends lost 4 bases and 4 bases respectively, with 7 bases between them. This CDR3 spans 11 amino acids. CDR3 residues: CSVGAAYGYTF. CDR3 sequence (DNA): TGCAGCGTTGGGGCCGCCTATGGCTACACCTTC.

The V gene is TRBV5-6, the J gene TRBJ2-6; TRBD1 aligns across 9 bases. Germline lookup yields CDR1 SGHDT and CDR2 YYEEEE. Unmatched junction bases numbered 5, after V lost 4 bases and J lost 3 bases. The CDR3 loop spans 16 amino acids. CDR3 coding DNA: TGTGCCAGCAGCCCGGACAGGGGCGTTGGGGCCAACGTCCTGACTTTC. Its translation is CASSPDRGVGANVLTF.

This clone was counted a few times. The chain uses TRBV6-5 and TRBJ2-2, with a tentative D call TRBD1 (6 bases). CDR1 is MNHEY, CDR2 SVGAGI, per germline. This CDR3 is 14 amino acids long. V gave up 7 bases and J gave up 4 bases, with 13 bases separating them. The CDR3 DNA is TGTGCCAGCAACAACAGGGAAGGCACCGGGGAGCTGTTTTTT. Its translation is CASNNREGTGELFF.